This TCR beta chain was documented in a study of T cell repertoires in cytomegalovirus infection. About the study: CMV infection and matching HLA type were both indicated by public TCR beta signatures.

This clonotype was observed a handful of times. As yet, its antigen is unknown. Study-wide points: Predominance within the ex vivo response was attributable to HLA-C-restricted CMV-specific TCR beta clonotypes.

The CDR3 totals 14 residues. V was cut by 7 bases and J by 1 base, with 13 bases left in between. Germline loops: CDR1 SGHVS, CDR2 FQNEAQ. TCRdb passed the reads through MiXCR, listing each CDR3 protein once. The sample consists of around 740,000 distinct CDR3 sequences, 35% to 40% of them appearing once. The rearrangement uses TRBV7-8 and TRBJ1-1; D is ambiguous. The sample comprised PBMCs. The origin of this receptor is a human donor in good health (CMV status not recorded). Some clones in this sample may be carry-over from other donors' samples. The CDR3 DNA reads as TGTGCCAGCACCCTGGTTGGCGCGAACACTGAAGCTTTCTTT. Its protein is CASTLVGANTEAFF.